This T cell receptor beta chain derives from a study of T-cell memory formation after mild COVID-19. With respect to this clonotype: Its target is not known.

The J segment lost 3 bases and the V segment lost 0 bases, leaving 8 bases of the junction unmatched. From germline, CDR1 is MNHEY and CDR2 SVGAGI. The CDR3 is made up of 17 amino acids. TCRdb passed the 5' RACE reads through MiXCR, listing each CDR3 protein once. The table lists roughly 410,000 distinct CDR3 sequences, approximately 24% of them singletons. Study results and caveats: Pre-infection memory contained some responding clones, which suggested that cross-reactive memory had joined. The CD4+ clones that contracted clustered mainly within CM and EM, and the CD8+ clones concentrated in EMRA.

The sequence came from an adult woman who had mild COVID-19 (a few samples of this study predate the infection). Cell type and time point are not known. This chain uses TRBV6-5 with TRBJ1-2; TRBD1 matches 9 bases. The sample was PBMCs or a T cell subset sorted from them (not recorded which). CDR3 sequence: CASSYSFMGQGHYGYTF. CDR3 coding DNA: TGTGCCAGCAGTTACTCGTTTATGGGACAGGGTCACTATGGCTACACCTTC.